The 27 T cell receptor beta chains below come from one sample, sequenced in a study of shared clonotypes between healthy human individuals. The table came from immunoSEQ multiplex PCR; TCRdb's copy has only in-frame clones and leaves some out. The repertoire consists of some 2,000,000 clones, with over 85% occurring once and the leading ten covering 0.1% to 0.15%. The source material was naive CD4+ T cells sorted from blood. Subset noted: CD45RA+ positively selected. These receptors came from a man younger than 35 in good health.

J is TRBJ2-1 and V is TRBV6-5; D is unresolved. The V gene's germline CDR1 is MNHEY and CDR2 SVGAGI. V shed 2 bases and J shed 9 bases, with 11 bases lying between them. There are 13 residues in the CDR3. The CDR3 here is CASSYAVRSEQFF. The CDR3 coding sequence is TGTGCCAGCAGTTACGCCGTTCGCAGTGAGCAGTTCTTC.

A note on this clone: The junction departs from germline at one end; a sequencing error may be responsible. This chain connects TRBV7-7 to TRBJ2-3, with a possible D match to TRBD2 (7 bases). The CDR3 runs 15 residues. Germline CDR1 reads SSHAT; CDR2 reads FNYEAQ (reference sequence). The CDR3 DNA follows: TGTGCTAGCAGCTTAGGGGGGGCTCATACAGATACGCAGTATTTT. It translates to CASSLGGAHTDTQYF.

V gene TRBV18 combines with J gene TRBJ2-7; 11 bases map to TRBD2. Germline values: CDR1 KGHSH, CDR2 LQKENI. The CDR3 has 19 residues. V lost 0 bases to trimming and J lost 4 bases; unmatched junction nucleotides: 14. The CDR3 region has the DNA TGTGCCAGCTCACCACCGGTAACTAGCGGGAGTCTAAGGCGATACGAGCAGTACTTC. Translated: CASSPPVTSGSLRRYEQYF.

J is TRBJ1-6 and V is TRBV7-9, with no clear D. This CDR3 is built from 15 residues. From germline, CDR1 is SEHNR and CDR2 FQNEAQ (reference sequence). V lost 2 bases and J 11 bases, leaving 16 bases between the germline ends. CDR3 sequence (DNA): TGTGCCAGCAGCTTATGGGAGGTTAGTATTCCACCCCTCCACTTT. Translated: CASSLWEVSIPPLHF.

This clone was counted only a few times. CDR3 sequence reads: CASNVGGTYNEQFF. In DNA, the CDR3 is TGTGCCAGTAATGTTGGGGGCACCTACAATGAGCAGTTCTTC. The chain links TRBV19 to TRBJ2-1; the D gene is possibly TRBD1 (6 bases). The V end was cut by 7 bases, the J end by 2 bases, with 12 bases between. Germline assignment: CDR1 LNHDA and CDR2 SQIVND (reference sequence). The CDR3 has 14 residues.

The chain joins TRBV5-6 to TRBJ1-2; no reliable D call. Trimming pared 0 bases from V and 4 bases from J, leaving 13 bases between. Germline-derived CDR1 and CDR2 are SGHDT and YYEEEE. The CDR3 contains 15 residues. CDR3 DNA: TGTGCCAGCAGCTTGGGGGCCAGCTCATCCTATGGCTACACCTTC. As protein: CASSLGASSSYGYTF. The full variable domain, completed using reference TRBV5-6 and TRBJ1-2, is DAGVTQSPTHLIKTRGQQVTLRCSPKSGHDTVSWYQQALGQGPQFIFQYYEEEERQRGNFPDRFSGHQFPNYSSELNVNALLLGDSALYLCASSLGASSSYGYTFGSGTRLTVV.

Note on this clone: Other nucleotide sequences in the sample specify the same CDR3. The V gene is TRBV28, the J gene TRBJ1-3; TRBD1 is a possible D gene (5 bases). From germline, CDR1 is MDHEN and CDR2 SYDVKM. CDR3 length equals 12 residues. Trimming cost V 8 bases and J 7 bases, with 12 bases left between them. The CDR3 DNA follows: TGTGCCAGCGGTCGTGGGGGTAACACCATATATTTT. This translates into CASGRGGNTIYF.

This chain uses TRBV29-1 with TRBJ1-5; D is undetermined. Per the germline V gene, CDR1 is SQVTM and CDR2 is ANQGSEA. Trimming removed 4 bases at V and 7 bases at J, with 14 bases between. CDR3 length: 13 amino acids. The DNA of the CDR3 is TGCAGCGTTGTCTACGGGTCGGACCAGCCCCAGCATTTT. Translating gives CSVVYGSDQPQHF.

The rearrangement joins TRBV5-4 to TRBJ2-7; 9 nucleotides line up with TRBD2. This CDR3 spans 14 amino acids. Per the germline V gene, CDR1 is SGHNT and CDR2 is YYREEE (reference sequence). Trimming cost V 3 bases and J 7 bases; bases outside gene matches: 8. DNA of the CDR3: TGTGCCAGCAGCTCTCAGCGGGGGGCGAGGGAGCAGTACTTC. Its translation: CASSSQRGAREQYF.

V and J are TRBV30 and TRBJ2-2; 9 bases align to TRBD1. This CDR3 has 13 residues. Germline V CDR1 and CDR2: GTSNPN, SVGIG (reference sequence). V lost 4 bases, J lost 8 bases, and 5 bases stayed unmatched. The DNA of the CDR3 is TGTGCCTGGACCGGGACAGGGAGAGGGGAGCTGTTTTTT. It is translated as CAWTGTGRGELFF. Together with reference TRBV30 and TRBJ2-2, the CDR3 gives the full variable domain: SQTIHQWPATLVQPVGSPLSLECTVEGTSNPNLYWYRQAAGRGLQLLFYSVGIGQISSEVPQNLSASRPQDRQFILSSKKLLLSDSGFYLCAWTGTGRGELFFGEGSRLTVL.

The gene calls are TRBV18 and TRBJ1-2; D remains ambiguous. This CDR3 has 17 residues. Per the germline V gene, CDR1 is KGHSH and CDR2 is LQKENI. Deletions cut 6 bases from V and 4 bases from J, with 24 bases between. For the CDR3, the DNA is TGTGCCAGCTCCGAGCTCCGGGCGGAGCTGAATTCCTATGGCTACACCTTC. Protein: CASSELRAELNSYGYTF.

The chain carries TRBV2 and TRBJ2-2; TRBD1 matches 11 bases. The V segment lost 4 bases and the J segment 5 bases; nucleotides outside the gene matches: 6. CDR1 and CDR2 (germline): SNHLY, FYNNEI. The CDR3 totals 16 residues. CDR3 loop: CASSGPGQGGTGELFF. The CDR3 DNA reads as TGTGCCAGCAGTGGACCGGGACAGGGGGGGACCGGGGAGCTGTTTTTT.

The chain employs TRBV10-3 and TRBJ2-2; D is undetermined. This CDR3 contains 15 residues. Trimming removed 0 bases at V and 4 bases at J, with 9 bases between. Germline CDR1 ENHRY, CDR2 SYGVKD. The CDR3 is CAISESGWGTGELFF. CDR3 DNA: TGTGCCATCAGTGAGTCCGGGTGGGGCACCGGGGAGCTGTTTTTT.

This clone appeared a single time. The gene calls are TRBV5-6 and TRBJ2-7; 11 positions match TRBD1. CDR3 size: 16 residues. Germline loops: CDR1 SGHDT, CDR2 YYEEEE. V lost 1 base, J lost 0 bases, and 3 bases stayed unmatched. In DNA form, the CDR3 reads TGTGCCAGCAGCTTGTTGGGACAGGGGGGCTCCTACGAGCAGTACTTC. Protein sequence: CASSLLGQGGSYEQYF.

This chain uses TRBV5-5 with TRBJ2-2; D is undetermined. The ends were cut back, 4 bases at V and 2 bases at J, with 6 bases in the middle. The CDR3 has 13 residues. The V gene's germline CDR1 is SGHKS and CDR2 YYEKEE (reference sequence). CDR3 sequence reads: CASSQPNTGELFF. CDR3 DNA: TGTGCCAGCAGCCAACCCAACACCGGGGAGCTGTTTTTT.

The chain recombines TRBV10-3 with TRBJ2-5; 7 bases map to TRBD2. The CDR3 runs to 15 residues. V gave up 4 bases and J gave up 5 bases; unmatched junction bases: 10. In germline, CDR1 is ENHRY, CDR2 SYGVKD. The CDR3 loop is CAISGGGATGETQYF. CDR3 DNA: TGTGCCATCAGTGGGGGAGGGGCGACTGGGGAGACCCAGTACTTC.

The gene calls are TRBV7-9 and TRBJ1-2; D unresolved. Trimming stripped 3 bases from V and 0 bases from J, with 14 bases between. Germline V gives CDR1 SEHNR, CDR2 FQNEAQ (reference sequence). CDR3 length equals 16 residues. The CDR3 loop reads CASSFGTVSSNYGYTF. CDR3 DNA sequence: TGTGCCAGCAGCTTTGGTACGGTCTCTTCTAACTATGGCTACACCTTC.

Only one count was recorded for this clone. The CDR3, as DNA: TGTGCCAGCAGGTCCGGGAGCTCCTACAATGAGCAGTTCTTC. This encodes CASRSGSSYNEQFF. This rearrangement joins TRBV6-1 to TRBJ2-1; weak D call: TRBD2 (6 bases). V was shortened by 6 bases and J by 0 bases, with 9 bases between the two germline ends. The germline V gene has CDR1 MNHNS and CDR2 SASEGT. CDR3 length: 14 residues.

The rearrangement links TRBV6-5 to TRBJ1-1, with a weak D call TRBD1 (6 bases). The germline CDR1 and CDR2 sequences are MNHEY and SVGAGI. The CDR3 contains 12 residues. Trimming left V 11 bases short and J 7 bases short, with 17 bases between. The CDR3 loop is CAARQGNSEAFF. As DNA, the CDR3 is TGTGCCGCACGCCAGGGGAATAGTGAAGCTTTCTTT.

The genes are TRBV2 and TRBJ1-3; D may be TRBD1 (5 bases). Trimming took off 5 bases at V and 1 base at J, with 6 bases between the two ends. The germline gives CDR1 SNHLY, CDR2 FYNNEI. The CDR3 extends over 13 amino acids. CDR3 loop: CASSSGSGNTIYF. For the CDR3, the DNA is TGTGCCAGCAGTTCAGGGTCTGGAAACACCATATATTTT.

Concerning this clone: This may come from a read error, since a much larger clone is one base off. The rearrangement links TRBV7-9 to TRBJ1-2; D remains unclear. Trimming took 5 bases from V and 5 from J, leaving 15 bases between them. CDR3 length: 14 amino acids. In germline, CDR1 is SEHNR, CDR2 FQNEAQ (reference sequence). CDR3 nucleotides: TGTGCCAGCAGCCTTGGCACTACAAGTTATGGCTACACCTTC. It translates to CASSLGTTSYGYTF.

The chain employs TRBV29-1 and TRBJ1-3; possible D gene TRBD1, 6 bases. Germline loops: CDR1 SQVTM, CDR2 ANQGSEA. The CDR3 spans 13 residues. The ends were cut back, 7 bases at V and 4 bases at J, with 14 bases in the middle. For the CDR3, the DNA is TGCAGCGCTCTGACAGGCGTAGGAAACACCATATATTTT. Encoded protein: CSALTGVGNTIYF.

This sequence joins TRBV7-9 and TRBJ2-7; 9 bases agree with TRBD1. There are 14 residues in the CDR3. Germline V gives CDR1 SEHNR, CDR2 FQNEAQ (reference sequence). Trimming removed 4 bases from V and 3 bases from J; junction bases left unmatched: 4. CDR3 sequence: CASSYQTGGYEQYF. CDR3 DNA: TGTGCCAGCAGCTACCAGACAGGGGGCTACGAGCAGTACTTC.

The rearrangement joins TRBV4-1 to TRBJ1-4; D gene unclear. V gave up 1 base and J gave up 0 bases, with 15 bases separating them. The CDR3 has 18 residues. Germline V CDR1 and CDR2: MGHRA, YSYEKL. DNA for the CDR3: TGCGCCAGCAGCCAAGGAACAACCAGACGGGCAACTAATGAAAAACTGTTTTTT. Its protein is CASSQGTTRRATNEKLFF.

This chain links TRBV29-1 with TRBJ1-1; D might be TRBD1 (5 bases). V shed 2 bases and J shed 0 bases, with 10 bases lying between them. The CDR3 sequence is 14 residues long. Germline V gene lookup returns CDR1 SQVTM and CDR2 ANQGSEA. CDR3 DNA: TGCAGCGTTGAATGGGGGACTTTGAACACTGAAGCTTTCTTT. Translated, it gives CSVEWGTLNTEAFF.

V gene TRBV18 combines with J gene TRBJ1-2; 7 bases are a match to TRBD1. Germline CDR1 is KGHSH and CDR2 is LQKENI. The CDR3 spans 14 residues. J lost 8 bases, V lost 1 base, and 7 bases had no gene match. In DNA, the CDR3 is TGTGCCAGCTCACCACTGAGGGGGCTTGACGGCTACACCTTC. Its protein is CASSPLRGLDGYTF.

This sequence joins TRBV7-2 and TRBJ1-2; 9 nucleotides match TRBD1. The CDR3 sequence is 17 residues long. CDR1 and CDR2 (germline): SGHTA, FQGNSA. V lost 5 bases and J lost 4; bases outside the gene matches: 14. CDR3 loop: CASSLGQGSGAGYGYTF. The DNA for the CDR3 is TGTGCCAGCAGCCTAGGACAGGGGAGTGGTGCCGGCTATGGCTACACCTTC.